This T cell receptor beta chain was obtained from a study of graft-versus-host responses after intestinal transplantation. Overall study context: Tacrolimus plus steroids were given to all recipients for approximately 3 years, preceded by anti-thymocyte globulin induction. General observations from the study: Elevated graft-versus-host to host-versus-graft clonal ratios in allografts were recorded for patients with graft-donor T cell macrochimerism. Declining HvG levels early post-transplant were linked to peak circulating GvH clone levels.

The repertoire was sequenced with immunoSEQ multiplex PCR; TCRdb's copy has only in-frame clones and lacks some. The table records about 59,000 clones, 85% to 95% of them present only once. As regards this clone: Its antigen remains unidentified.

The V gene lost 6 bases and the J gene lost 1 base, with 15 bases spanning the gap. Germline-derived CDR1 and CDR2 are LGHNT and FRNRAP. The CDR3 length is 15 residues. This clonotype originated in a human donor who was the organ donor for an intestinal transplant. The sequencing here drew on unstimulated CD4+ T cells sorted from spleen or lymph node cells, taken before transplant. The chain combines TRBV12-5 with TRBJ1-1; D remains unclear. CDR3 protein: CASGPAELPNTEAFF. DNA of the CDR3: TGTGCTAGTGGCCCCGCCGAGTTGCCGAACACTGAAGCTTTCTTT.